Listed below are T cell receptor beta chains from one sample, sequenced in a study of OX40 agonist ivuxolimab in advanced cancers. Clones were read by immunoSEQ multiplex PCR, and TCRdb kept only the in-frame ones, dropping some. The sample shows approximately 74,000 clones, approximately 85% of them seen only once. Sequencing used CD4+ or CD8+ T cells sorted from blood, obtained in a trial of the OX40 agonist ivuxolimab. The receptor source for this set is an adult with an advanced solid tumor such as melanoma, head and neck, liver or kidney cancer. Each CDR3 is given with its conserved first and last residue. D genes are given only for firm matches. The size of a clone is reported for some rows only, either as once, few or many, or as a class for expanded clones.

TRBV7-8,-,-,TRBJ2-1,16,CASSLLPRGSYNEQFF,TGTGCCAGCAGCTTACTCCCTAGAGGGTCCTACAATGAGCAGTTCTTC
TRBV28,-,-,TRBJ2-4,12,CASSRIRDIQYF,TGTGCCAGCAGCCGAATCAGAGACATTCAGTACTTC
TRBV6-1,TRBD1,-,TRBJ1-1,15,CASSPGRGPDTEAFF,TGTGCCAGCAGTCCCGGGAGGGGGCCGGACACTGAAGCTTTCTTT
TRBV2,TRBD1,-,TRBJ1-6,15,CASTPGQGDNSPLHF,TGTGCCAGCACCCCGGGACAGGGGGATAATTCACCCCTCCACTTT
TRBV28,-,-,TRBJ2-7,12,CASSLAWKEQYF,TGTGCCAGCAGTTTAGCGTGGAAAGAGCAGTACTTC
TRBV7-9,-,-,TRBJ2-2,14,CASSLPQKSGELFF,TGTGCCAGCAGCTTACCCCAGAAATCCGGGGAGCTGTTTTTT
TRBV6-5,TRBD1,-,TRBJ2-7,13,CASSYSYRGEQYF,TGTGCCAGCAGTTATTCCTACAGGGGCGAGCAGTACTTC
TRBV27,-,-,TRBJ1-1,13,CASTPHLNTEAFF,TGTGCCAGCACCCCCCACCTGAACACTGAAGCTTTCTTT
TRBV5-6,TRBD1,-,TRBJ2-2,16,CASSLVGQGDFGELFF,TGTGCCAGCAGCCTTGTTGGACAGGGCGATTTCGGGGAGCTGTTTTTT
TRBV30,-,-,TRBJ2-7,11,CAWSLTNEQYF,TGTGCCTGGAGTCTTACCAACGAGCAGTACTTC
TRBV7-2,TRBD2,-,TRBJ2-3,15,CASSFRTGGLDTQYF,TGTGCCAGCAGTTTCCGGACGGGGGGGCTTGATACGCAGTATTTT
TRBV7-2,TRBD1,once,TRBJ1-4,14,CASSPGGRNEKLFF,TGTGCCAGCAGCCCAGGGGGCCGAAATGAAAAACTGTTTTTT
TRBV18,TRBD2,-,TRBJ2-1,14,CASSPSGGYNEQFF,TGTGCCAGCTCACCGTCGGGGGGGTACAATGAGCAGTTCTTC
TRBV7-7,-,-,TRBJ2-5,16,CASSLGNGAGQETQYF,TGTGCCAGCAGCTTAGGGAATGGGGCGGGACAAGAGACCCAGTACTTC
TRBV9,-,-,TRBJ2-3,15,CASSPGEGLTDTQYF,TGTGCCAGCAGCCCCGGAGAGGGCCTAACAGATACGCAGTATTTT
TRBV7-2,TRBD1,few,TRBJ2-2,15,CASSPQGANTGELFF,TGTGCCAGCAGCCCACAGGGGGCGAACACCGGGGAGCTGTTTTTT
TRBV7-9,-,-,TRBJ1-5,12,CASSLADQPQHF,TGTGCCAGCAGCTTGGCCGATCAGCCCCAGCATTTT
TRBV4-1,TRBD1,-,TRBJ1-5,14,CASSQRQGYQPQHF,TGCGCCAGCAGCCAGAGACAGGGGTATCAGCCCCAGCATTTT
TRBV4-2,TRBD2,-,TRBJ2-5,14,CASGRLAGKETQYF,TGTGCCAGCGGGAGGCTAGCGGGGAAAGAGACCCAGTACTTC
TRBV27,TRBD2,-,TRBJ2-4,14,CASSSQRGGDIQYF,TGTGCCAGCAGTTCCCAGCGGGGGGGAGACATTCAGTACTTC
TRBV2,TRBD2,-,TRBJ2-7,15,CASRRLAGGLYEQYF,TGTGCCAGCAGGAGACTAGCGGGGGGTCTATACGAGCAGTACTTC
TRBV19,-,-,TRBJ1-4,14,CASSADVTNEKLFF,TGTGCCAGTAGTGCGGACGTAACTAATGAAAAACTGTTTTTT
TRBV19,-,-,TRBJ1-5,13,CASSGKLNQPQHF,TGTGCCAGTAGCGGCAAGCTTAATCAGCCCCAGCATTTT
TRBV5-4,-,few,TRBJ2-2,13,CASSPEGPGELFF,TGTGCCAGCAGCCCGGAGGGCCCCGGGGAGCTGTTTTTT
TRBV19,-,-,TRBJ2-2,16,CASRPHPGSGTGELFF,TGTGCCAGTAGACCGCATCCCGGATCCGGCACCGGGGAGCTGTTTTTT
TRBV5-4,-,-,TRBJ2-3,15,CASSLESLRADTQYF,TGTGCCAGCAGCTTGGAAAGTCTCCGGGCAGATACGCAGTATTTT
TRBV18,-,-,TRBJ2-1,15,CASSWSQGEGNEQFF,TGTGCCAGCTCATGGTCCCAGGGAGAAGGTAATGAGCAGTTCTTC
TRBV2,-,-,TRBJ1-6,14,CASSGGYYNSPLHF,TGTGCCAGTTCGGGGGGATACTATAATTCACCCCTCCACTTT
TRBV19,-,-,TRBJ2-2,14,CASRLQGRAGELFF,TGTGCCAGTAGGTTACAGGGTCGGGCCGGGGAGCTGTTTTTT
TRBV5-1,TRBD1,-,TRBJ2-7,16,CASSLPPGQVSYEQYF,TGCGCCAGCAGCTTGCCGCCGGGACAGGTGTCCTACGAGCAGTACTTC
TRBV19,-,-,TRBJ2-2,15,CASSAQGRLAGELFF,TGTGCCAGTAGTGCCCAGGGACGTTTGGCCGGGGAGCTGTTTTTT
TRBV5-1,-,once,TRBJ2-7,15,CASSVSGANSYEQYF,TGCGCCAGCAGCGTTAGCGGAGCCAACTCCTACGAGCAGTACTTC
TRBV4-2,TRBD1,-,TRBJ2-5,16,CASSQESGQGQETQYF,TGTGCCAGCAGCCAAGAATCGGGACAGGGCCAAGAGACCCAGTACTTC
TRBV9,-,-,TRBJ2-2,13,CASSEGLLGELFF,TGTGCCAGCAGCGAGGGCCTGCTTGGGGAGCTGTTTTTT
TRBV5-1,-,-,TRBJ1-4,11,CASSLNEKLFF,TGCGCCAGCAGCTTGAATGAAAAACTGTTTTTT
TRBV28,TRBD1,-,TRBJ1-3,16,CASSFTGTGPGNTIYF,TGTGCCAGCAGTTTCACCGGGACAGGGCCCGGAAACACCATATATTTT
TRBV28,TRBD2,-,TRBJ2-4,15,CATHIPGLAGNIQYF,TGTGCCACCCATATTCCTGGACTAGCGGGAAATATTCAGTACTTC
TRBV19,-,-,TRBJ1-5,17,CASSPRNTKYSNQPQHF,TGTGCCAGTAGTCCTCGGAACACCAAATATAGCAATCAGCCCCAGCATTTT
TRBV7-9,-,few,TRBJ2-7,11,CASSLQGQGYF,TGTGCCAGCAGCTTACAGGGGCAAGGCTACTTC
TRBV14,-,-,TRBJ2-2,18,CASSRRDRAGGDTGELFF,TGTGCCAGCAGCCGCCGGGATCGGGCAGGCGGGGACACCGGGGAGCTGTTTTTT
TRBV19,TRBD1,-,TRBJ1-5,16,CASSILGQGMLQPQHF,TGTGCCAGTAGTATTCTGGGACAGGGGATGCTTCAGCCCCAGCATTTT
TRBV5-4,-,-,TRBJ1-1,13,CASSPERIVEAFF,TGTGCCAGCAGCCCGGAGAGGATAGTTGAAGCTTTCTTT
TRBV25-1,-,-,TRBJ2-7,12,CATRDKRYEQYF,TGTGCCACACGGGACAAGAGATACGAGCAGTACTTC
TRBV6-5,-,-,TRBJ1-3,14,CASSYGYSGNTIYF,TGTGCCAGCAGTTACGGTTACTCTGGAAACACCATATATTTT
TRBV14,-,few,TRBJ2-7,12,CASSPLRGEQYF,TGTGCCAGCAGCCCGTTAAGAGGCGAGCAGTACTTC
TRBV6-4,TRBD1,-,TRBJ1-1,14,CASRGQGGNTEAFF,TGTGCCAGCAGGGGACAGGGCGGGAACACTGAAGCTTTCTTT
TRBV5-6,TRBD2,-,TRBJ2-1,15,CASTVAGGDLNEQFF,TGTGCCAGCACCGTAGCGGGAGGGGATTTGAATGAGCAGTTCTTC
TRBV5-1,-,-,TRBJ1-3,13,CASSSTVGNTIYF,TGCGCCAGCAGCTCGACAGTGGGTAACACCATATATTTT
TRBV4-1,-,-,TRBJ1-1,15,CASSQGLLRFTEAFF,TGCGCCAGCAGCCAAGGTCTGTTGAGGTTCACTGAAGCTTTCTTT
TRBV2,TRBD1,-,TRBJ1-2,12,CASSEYRGGYTF,TGTGCCAGCAGTGAGTACAGGGGTGGCTACACCTTC